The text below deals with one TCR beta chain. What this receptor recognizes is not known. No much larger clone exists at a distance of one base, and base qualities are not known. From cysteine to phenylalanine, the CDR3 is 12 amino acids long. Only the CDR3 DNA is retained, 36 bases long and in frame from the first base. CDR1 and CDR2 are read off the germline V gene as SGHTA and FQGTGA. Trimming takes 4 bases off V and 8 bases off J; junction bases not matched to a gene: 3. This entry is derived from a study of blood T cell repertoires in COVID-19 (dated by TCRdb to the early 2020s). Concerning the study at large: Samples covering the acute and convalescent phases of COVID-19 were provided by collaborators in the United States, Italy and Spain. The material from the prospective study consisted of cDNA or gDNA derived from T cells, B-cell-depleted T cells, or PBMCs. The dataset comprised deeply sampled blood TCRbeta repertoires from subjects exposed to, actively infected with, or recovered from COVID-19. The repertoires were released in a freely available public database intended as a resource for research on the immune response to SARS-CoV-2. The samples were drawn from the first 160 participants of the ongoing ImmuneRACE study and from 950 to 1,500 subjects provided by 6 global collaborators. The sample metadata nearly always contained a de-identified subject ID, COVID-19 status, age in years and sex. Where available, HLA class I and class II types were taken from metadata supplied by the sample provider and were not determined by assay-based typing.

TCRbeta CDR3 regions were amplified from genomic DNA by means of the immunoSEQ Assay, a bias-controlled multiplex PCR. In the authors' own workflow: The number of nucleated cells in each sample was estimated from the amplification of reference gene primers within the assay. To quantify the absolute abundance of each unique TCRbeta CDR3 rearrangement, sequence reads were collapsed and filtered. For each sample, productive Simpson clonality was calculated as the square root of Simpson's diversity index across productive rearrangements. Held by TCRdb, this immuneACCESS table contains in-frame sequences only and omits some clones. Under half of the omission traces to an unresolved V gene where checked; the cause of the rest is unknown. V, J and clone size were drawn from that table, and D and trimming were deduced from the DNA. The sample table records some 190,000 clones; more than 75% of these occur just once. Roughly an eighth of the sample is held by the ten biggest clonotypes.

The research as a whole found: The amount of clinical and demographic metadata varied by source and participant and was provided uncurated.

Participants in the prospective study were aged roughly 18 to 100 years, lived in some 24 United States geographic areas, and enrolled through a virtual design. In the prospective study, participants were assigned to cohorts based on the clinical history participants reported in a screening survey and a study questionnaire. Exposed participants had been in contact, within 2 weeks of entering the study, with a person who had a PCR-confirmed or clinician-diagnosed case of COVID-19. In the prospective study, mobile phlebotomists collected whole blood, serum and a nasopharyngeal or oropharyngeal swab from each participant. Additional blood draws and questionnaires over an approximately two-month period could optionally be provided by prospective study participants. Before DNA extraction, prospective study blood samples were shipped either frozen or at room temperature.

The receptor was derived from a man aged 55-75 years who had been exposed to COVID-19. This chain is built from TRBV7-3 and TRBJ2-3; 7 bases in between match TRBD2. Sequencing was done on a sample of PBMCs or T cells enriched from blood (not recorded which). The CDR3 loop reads CASSYSGGTQYF. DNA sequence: TGTGCCAGCAGCTACTCGGGGGGTACGCAGTATTTT.